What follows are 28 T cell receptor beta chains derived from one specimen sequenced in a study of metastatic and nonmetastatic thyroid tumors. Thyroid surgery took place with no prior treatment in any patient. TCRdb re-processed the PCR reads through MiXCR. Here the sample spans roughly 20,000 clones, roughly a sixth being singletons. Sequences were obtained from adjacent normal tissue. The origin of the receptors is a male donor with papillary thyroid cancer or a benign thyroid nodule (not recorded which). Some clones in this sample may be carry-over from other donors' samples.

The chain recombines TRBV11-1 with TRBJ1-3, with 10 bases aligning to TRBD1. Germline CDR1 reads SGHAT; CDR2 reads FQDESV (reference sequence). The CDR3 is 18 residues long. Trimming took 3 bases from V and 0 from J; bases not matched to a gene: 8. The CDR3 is CASSLEPGQGSSGNTIYF. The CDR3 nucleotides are TGTGCCAGCAGCTTGGAACCGGGACAGGGGAGCTCTGGAAACACCATATATTTT.

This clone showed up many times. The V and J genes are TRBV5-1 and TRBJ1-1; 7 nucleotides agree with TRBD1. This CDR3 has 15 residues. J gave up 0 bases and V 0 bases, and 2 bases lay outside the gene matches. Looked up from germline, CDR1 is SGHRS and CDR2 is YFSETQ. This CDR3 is CASSLVQGMNTEAFF. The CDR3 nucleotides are TGCGCCAGCAGCTTGGTACAGGGGATGAACACTGAAGCTTTCTTT.

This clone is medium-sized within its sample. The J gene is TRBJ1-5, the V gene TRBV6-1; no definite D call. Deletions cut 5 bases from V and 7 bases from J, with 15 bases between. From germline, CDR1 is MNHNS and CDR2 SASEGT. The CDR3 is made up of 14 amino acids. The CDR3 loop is CASSTGLPGQPQHF. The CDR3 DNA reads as TGTGCCAGCAGTACCGGTCTGCCGGGGCAGCCCCAGCATTTT.

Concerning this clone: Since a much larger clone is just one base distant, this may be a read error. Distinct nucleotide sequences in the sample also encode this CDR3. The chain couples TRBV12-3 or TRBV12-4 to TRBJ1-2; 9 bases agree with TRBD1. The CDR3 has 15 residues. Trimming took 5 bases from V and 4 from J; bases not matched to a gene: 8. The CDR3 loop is CASSQGQGGIYGYTF. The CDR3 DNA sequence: TGTGCCAGCAGTCAGGGACAGGGAGGCATCTATGGCTACACCTTC.

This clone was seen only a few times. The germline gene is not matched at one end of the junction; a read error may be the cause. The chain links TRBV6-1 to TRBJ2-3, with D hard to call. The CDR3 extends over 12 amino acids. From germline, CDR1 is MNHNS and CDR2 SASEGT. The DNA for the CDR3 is TGTGCCAGCAAGAAGGGCACAGATATGCAGTATTTT. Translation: CASKKGTDMQYF.

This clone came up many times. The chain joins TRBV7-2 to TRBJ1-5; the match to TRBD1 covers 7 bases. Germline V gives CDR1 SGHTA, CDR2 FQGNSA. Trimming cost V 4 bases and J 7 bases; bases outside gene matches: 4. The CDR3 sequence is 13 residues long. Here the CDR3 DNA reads TGTGCCAGCAGCTGGGGACAGACACAGCCCCAGCATTTT. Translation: CASSWGQTQPQHF.

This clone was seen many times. Here the CDR3 reads CASSFRTQQETQYF. As DNA, the CDR3 is TGTGCCAGCAGCTTTAGGACCCAACAAGAGACCCAGTACTTC. The V call is TRBV7-2, the J call TRBJ2-5, with D unclear. The CDR3 has 14 residues. Trimming shortened V by 3 bases and J by 2 bases, and 10 bases separated the two germline ends. Germline-derived CDR1 and CDR2 are SGHTA and FQGNSA.

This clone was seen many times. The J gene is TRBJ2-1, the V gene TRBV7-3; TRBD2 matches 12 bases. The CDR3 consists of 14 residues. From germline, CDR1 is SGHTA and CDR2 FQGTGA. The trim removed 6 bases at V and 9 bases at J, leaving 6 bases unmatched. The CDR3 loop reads CASSPGLAGFEQFF. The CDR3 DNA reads TGTGCCAGCAGTCCCGGACTAGCGGGATTTGAGCAGTTCTTC.

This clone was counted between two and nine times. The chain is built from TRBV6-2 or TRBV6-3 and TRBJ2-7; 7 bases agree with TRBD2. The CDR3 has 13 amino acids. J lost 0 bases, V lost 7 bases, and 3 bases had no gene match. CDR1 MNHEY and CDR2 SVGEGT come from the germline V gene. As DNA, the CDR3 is TGTGCCAGCACTCGGGGGGACTCCTACGAGCAGTACTTC. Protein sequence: CASTRGDSYEQYF.

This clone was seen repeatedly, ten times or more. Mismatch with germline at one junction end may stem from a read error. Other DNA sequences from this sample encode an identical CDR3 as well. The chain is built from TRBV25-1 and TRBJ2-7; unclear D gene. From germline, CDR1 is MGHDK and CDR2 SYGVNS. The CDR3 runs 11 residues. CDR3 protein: CASSLGYEQYF. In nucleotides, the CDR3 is TGCGCCAGCAGTCTCGGATACGAGCAGTACTTC.

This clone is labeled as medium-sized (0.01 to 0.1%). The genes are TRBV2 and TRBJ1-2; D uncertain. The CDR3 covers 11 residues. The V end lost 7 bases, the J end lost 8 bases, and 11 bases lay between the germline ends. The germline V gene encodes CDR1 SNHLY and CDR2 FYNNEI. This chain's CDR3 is CASTEEVGYTF. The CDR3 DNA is TGTGCCAGCACCGAGGAGGTGGGCTACACCTTC.

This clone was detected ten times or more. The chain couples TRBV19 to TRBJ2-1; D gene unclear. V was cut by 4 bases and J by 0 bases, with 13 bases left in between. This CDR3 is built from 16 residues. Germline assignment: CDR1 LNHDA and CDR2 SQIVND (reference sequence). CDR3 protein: CASSKGSVSSYNEQFF. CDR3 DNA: TGTGCCAGTAGTAAAGGCTCGGTTAGCTCCTACAATGAGCAGTTCTTC.

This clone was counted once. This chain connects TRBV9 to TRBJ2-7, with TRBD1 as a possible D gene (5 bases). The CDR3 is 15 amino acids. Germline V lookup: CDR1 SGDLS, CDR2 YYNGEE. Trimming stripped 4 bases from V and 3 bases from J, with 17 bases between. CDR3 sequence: CASSIPHGAGYEQYF. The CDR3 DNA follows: TGTGCCAGCAGCATTCCGCATGGGGCAGGCTACGAGCAGTACTTC.

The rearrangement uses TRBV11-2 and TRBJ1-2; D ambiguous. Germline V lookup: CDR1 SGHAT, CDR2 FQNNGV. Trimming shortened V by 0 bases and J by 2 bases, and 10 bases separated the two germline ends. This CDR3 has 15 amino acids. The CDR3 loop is CASSLDLAGNYGYTF. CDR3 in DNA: TGTGCCAGCAGCTTAGATCTTGCAGGAAACTATGGCTACACCTTC.

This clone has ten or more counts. CDR3 DNA sequence: TGCAGCGTTGTCGACAGGGATTACGATGGCTACACCTTC. This translates into CSVVDRDYDGYTF. J is TRBJ1-2 and V is TRBV29-1; 7 bases agree with TRBD1. From germline, CDR1 is SQVTM and CDR2 ANQGSEA. V lost 4 bases and J lost 6; bases outside the gene matches: 8. The CDR3 length is 13 residues.

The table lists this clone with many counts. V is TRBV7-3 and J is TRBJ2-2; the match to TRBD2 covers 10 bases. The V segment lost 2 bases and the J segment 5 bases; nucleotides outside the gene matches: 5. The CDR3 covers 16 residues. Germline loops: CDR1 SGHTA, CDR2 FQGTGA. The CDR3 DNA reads TGTGCCAGCAGCTTACTAGCGGGAGAGGGGACCGGGGAGCTGTTTTTT. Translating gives CASSLLAGEGTGELFF.

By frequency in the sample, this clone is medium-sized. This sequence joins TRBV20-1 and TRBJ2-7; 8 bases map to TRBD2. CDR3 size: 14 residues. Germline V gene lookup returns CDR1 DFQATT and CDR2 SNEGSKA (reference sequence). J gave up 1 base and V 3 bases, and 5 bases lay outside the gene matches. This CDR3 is CSASPGTRSYEQYV. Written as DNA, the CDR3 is TGCAGTGCTAGTCCCGGGACTAGATCCTACGAGCAGTACGTC.

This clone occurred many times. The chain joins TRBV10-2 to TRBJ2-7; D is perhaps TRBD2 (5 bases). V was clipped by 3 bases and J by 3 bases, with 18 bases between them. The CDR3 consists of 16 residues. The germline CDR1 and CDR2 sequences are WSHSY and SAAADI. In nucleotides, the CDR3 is TGCGCCAGCAGTGACCCAACGGGGAACAGTATCTACGAGCAGTACTTC. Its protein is CASSDPTGNSIYEQYF.

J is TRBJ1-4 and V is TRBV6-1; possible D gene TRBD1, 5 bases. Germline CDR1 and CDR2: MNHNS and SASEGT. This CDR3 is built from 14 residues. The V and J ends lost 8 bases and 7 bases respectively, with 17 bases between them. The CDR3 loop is CASGGGVTSEKLFF. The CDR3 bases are TGTGCCAGCGGGGGGGGGGTCACAAGTGAAAAACTGTTTTTT.

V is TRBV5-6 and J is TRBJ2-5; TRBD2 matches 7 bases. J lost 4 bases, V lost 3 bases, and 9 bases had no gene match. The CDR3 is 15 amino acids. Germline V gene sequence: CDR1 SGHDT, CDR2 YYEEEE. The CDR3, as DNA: TGTGCCAGCAGCTCCCCTGGCGGGGGAGGAGAGACCCAGTACTTC. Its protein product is CASSSPGGGGETQYF. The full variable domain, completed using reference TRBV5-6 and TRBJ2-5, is DAGVTQSPTHLIKTRGQQVTLRCSPKSGHDTVSWYQQALGQGPQFIFQYYEEEERQRGNFPDRFSGHQFPNYSSELNVNALLLGDSALYLCASSSPGGGGETQYFGPGTRLLVL.

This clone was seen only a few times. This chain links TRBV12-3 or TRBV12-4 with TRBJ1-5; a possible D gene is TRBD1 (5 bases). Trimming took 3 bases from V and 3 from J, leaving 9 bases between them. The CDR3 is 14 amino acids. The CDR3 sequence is CASSLGQYNQPQHF. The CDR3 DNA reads TGTGCCAGCAGTTTGGGGCAGTACAATCAGCCCCAGCATTTT.

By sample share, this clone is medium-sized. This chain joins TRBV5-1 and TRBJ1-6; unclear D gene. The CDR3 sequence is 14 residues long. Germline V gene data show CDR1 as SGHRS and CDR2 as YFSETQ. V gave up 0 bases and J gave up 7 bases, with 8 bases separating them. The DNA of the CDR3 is TGCGCCAGCAGCTTGGAGGGATTCAATTCACCCCTCCACTTT. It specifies CASSLEGFNSPLHF.

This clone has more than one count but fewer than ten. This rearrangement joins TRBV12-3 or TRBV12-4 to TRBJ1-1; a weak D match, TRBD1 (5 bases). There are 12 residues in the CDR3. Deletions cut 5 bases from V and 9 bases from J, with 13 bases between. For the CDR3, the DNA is TGTGCCAGCAGTCCAGGGAACTTTCAAGCTTTCTTT. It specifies CASSPGNFQAFF.

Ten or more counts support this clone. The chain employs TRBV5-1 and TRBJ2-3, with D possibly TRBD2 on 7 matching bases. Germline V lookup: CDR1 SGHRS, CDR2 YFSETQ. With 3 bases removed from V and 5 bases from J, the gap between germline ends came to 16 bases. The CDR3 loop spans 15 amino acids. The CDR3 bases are TGCGCCAGCAGCTCCGGGGCAGGGGAGGGAGATACGCAGTATTTT. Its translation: CASSSGAGEGDTQYF.

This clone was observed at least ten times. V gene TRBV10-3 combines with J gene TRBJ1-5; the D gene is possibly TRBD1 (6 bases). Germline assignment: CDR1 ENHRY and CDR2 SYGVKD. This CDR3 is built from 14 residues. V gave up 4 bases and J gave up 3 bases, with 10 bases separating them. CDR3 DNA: TGTGCCATCAGTGCTGGGACAAACAATCAGCCCCAGCATTTT. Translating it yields CAISAGTNNQPQHF.

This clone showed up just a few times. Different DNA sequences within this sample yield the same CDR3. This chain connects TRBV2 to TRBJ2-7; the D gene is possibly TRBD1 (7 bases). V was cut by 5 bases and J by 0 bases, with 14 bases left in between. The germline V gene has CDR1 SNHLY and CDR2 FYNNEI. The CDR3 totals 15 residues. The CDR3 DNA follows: TGTGCCAGCAGTACCAGACAGGGAGGCTCCTACGAGCAGTACTTC. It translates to CASSTRQGGSYEQYF.

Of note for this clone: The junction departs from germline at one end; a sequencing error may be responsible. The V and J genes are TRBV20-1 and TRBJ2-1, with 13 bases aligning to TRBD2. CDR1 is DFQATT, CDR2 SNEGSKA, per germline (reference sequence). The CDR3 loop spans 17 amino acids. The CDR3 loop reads CSAPKEGTSGIYNEQFF. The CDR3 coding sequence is TGCAGTGCGCCAAAGGAGGGGACTAGCGGGATTTACAATGAGCAGTTCTTT.

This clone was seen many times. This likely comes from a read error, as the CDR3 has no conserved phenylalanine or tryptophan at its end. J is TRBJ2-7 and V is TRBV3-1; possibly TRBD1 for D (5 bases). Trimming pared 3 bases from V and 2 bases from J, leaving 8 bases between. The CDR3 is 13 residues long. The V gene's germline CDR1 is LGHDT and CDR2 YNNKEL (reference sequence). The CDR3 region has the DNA TGTGCCAGCAGCCATCGACAGACCTACGAGCAGTACCTC. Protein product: CASSHRQTYEQYL.